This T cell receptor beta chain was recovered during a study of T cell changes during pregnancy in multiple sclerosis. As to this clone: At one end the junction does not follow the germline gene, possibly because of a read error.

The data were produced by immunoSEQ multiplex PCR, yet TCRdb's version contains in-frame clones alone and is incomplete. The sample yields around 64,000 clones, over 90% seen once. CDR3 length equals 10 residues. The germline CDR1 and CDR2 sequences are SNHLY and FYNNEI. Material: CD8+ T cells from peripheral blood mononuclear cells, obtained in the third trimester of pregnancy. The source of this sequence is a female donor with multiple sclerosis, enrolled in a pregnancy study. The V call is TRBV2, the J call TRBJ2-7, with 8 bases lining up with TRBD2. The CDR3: CASSGRGGHF. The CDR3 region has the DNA TGTGCCAGCAGCGGGAGGGGGGGCCACTTC.